A single sample gave rise to the 27 T cell receptor beta chains below, sequenced in a study of neurological immune-mediated disorders. Indicated time point: longitudinal time-point 3. From the 5' RACE reads, TCRdb called clonotypes with MiXCR, one entry per CDR3 protein. This table has about 49,000 distinct CDR3 sequences, about 8% appearing once. Material for sequencing was PBMCs. All receptors derive from a woman between 40 and 50 years old in good health.

A few counts support this clonotype. This sequence joins TRBV7-2 and TRBJ2-3; 8 positions agree with TRBD2. V was pared by 7 bases and J by 0 bases, with 9 bases of the junction left unmatched. The CDR3 is 16 amino acids. In germline, CDR1 is SGHTA, CDR2 FQGNSA. As DNA, the CDR3 is TGTGCCAGCACAATGAGGCGGGGGGCTAGCACAGATACGCAGTATTTT. It encodes CASTMRRGASTDTQYF. Drawing the rest from reference TRBV7-2 and TRBJ2-3, the complete variable domain is GAGVSQSPSNKVTEKGKDVELRCDPISGHTALYWYRQSLGQGLEFLIYFQGNSAPDKSGLPSDRFSAERTGGSVSTLTIQRTQQEDSAVYLCASTMRRGASTDTQYFGPGTRLTVL.

Sample share makes this clonotype medium-sized. The CDR3 DNA reads TGTGCCAGCAGCGCGGGACAGGGGGCCACTGAAGCTTTCTTT. Translating gives CASSAGQGATEAFF. The rearrangement joins TRBV4-2 to TRBJ1-1; TRBD1 matches at 12 bases. The germline CDR1 and CDR2 sequences are LGHNA and YNFKEQ. The CDR3 has 14 amino acids. V shed 5 bases and J 4 bases; nucleotides not matched to a gene: 2.

This clonotype was counted at least ten times. The J gene is TRBJ2-1, the V gene TRBV4-2; 9 bases fit TRBD2. The germline V gene encodes CDR1 LGHNA and CDR2 YNFKEQ. This CDR3 is 17 amino acids long. With V trimmed by 1 base and J by 4 bases, 8 bases remained unmatched. CDR3 bases: TGTGCCAGCAGCCAAGGGGGGGCAGCGGGGGGATACAATGAGCAGTTCTTC. Its translation: CASSQGGAAGGYNEQFF.

In its sample, this clonotype was seen many times. The chain has TRBV20-1 and TRBJ2-7; 8 bases line up with TRBD2. With V trimmed by 3 bases and J by 2 bases, 3 bases remained unmatched. The CDR3 runs 13 residues. The germline V gene has CDR1 DFQATT and CDR2 SNEGSKA (reference sequence). Here the CDR3 reads CSARIAGPYEQYF. The CDR3 nucleotides are TGCAGTGCTAGGATAGCGGGACCCTACGAGCAGTACTTC.

With respect to this clonotype: A much larger clone sits a single nucleotide away, making a read error possible. The CDR3 region is CASSQEPRTDAFF. As DNA, the CDR3 is TGCGCCAGCAGCCAAGAACCACGCACTGACGCTTTCTTT. This chain links TRBV4-1 with TRBJ1-1, with no clear D. Germline V gene data show CDR1 as MGHRA and CDR2 as YSYEKL. CDR3 length equals 13 residues.

This clonotype has a count of ten or more. The chain combines TRBV7-2 with TRBJ1-1; D may be TRBD1 (5 bases). The CDR3 is made up of 14 amino acids. V was trimmed by 3 bases and J by 5 bases, leaving 13 bases between them. Looked up from germline, CDR1 is SGHTA and CDR2 is FQGNSA. CDR3 DNA sequence: TGTGCCAGCAGCTTCGGCCACAAGGGGACTGAAGCTTTCTTT. Protein product: CASSFGHKGTEAFF.

This clonotype has a count of ten or more. The rearrangement uses TRBV10-3 and TRBJ1-2, with D possibly being TRBD1 (6 bases). This CDR3 spans 14 amino acids. Trimming cost V 0 bases and J 6 bases, with 11 bases left between them. Germline loops: CDR1 ENHRY, CDR2 SYGVKD. The CDR3 sequence: CAISESGGADGYTF. CDR3 nucleotides: TGTGCCATCAGTGAGTCCGGGGGCGCGGATGGCTACACCTTC.

Many counts were recorded for this clonotype. The chain uses TRBV25-1 and TRBJ2-7; D gene ambiguous. Germline V gene sequence: CDR1 MGHDK, CDR2 SYGVNS. The CDR3 extends over 12 amino acids. The V and J ends lost 3 bases and 1 base respectively, with 4 bases between them. The CDR3 region has the DNA TGTGCCAGCAGTGACCCATCCTACGAGCAGTACTTC. Protein product: CASSDPSYEQYF.

This clonotype appeared many times. The V call is TRBV6-1, the J call TRBJ1-5, with D perhaps matching TRBD1 (5 bases). CDR3 length: 15 residues. The V end lost 8 bases, the J end lost 5 bases, and 19 bases lay between the germline ends. Germline CDR1 and CDR2: MNHNS and SASEGT. This chain's CDR3 is CASCPGRVMYQPQHF. The CDR3 nucleotides are TGTGCCAGCTGCCCGGGCAGGGTGATGTATCAGCCCCAGCATTTT.

The sample holds many counts of this clonotype. J is TRBJ1-2 and V is TRBV6-2 or TRBV6-3; perhaps TRBD1 as D (5 bases). The V end was cut by 6 bases, the J end by 7 bases, with 18 bases between. Germline-derived CDR1 and CDR2 are MNHEY and SVGEGT. The CDR3 runs 14 residues. The CDR3 reads CASRPPGGRGGYTF. In nucleotides, the CDR3 is TGTGCCAGCAGACCTCCCGGGGGGAGAGGTGGCTACACCTTC.

In its sample, this clonotype was seen many times. J is TRBJ2-6 and V is TRBV5-1; possible D gene TRBD2, 5 bases. CDR1 and CDR2 from the germline V gene are SGHRS and YFSETQ. CDR3 length: 18 residues. Trimming took 2 bases from V and 0 from J, leaving 15 bases between them. The CDR3 sequence: CASSFSDRGTSGANVLTF. CDR3 sequence (DNA): TGCGCCAGCAGCTTCTCCGATCGGGGAACCTCTGGGGCCAACGTCCTGACTTTC. The full variable domain, completed using reference TRBV5-1 and TRBJ2-6, is KAGVTQTPRYLIKTRGQQVTLSCSPISGHRSVSWYQQTPGQGLQFLFEYFSETQRNKGNFPGRFSGRQFSNSRSEMNVSTLELGDSALYLCASSFSDRGTSGANVLTFGAGSRLTVL.

This clonotype was seen at least ten times. The chain uses TRBV27 and TRBJ2-3; a possible D gene is TRBD2 (5 bases). Trimming stripped 8 bases from V and 5 bases from J, with 14 bases between. CDR3 length: 13 residues. Germline V gene sequence: CDR1 MNHEY, CDR2 SMNVEV (reference sequence). The CDR3: CASAQEVVDTQYF. The DNA for the CDR3 is TGTGCCAGCGCTCAGGAGGTAGTAGATACGCAGTATTTT.

This clonotype was seen many times. V gene TRBV6-5 combines with J gene TRBJ2-2; no firm D call. The germline V gene has CDR1 MNHEY and CDR2 SVGAGI. V was cut by 4 bases and J by 2 bases, with 11 bases left in between. The CDR3 consists of 15 residues. As DNA, the CDR3 is TGTGCCAGCAGTTCCGAACAAGATAACACCGGGGAGCTGTTTTTT. Translating gives CASSSEQDNTGELFF.

The sample holds many counts of this clonotype. The chain carries TRBV20-1 and TRBJ2-5; 7 nucleotides line up with TRBD2. The V and J ends lost 6 bases and 5 bases, in that order; junction bases with no gene match: 6. Germline assignment: CDR1 DFQATT and CDR2 SNEGSKA (reference sequence). The CDR3 runs 12 residues. CDR3 in DNA: TGCAGTGCCCCGAGGGAGGGGGAGACCCAGTACTTC. Amino acid sequence: CSAPREGETQYF.

This clonotype was counted ten times or more. The chain is built from TRBV7-2 and TRBJ2-6, with D possibly being TRBD1 (6 bases). This CDR3 has 17 amino acids. Germline V gene data show CDR1 as SGHTA and CDR2 as FQGNSA. Trimming took 1 base from V and 1 from J, leaving 11 bases between them. This CDR3 reads CASSLVGTWSGANVLTF. The CDR3 DNA is TGTGCCAGCAGCTTAGTCGGGACATGGTCTGGGGCCAACGTCCTGACTTTC.

This clonotype was seen at least ten times. The gene calls are TRBV6-6 and TRBJ1-6; perhaps TRBD1 as D (5 bases). Germline assignment: CDR1 MNHNY and CDR2 SVGAGI (reference sequence). The CDR3 consists of 14 residues. The V end was cut by 11 bases, the J end by 9 bases, with 20 bases between. The CDR3: CAASARGRASPLHF. The CDR3 region has the DNA TGTGCCGCCTCAGCTCGGGGGAGAGCTTCACCCCTCCACTTT.

In its sample, this clonotype was seen many times. The chain is built from TRBV20-1 and TRBJ1-2, with D possibly TRBD1 on 6 matching bases. CDR3 length: 15 residues. The germline V gene has CDR1 DFQATT and CDR2 SNEGSKA (reference sequence). V was clipped by 0 bases and J by 4 bases, with 15 bases between them. CDR3 coding DNA: TGCAGTGCTAGAGATGGGGAGGGGGTCAGCTATGGCTACACCTTC. Protein sequence: CSARDGEGVSYGYTF.

This clonotype was recorded at least ten times. CDR3 sequence: CSARPYNEQFF. In nucleotides, the CDR3 is TGCAGTGCTAGACCCTACAATGAGCAGTTCTTC. The chain recombines TRBV20-1 with TRBJ2-1; D unclear. In germline, CDR1 is DFQATT, CDR2 SNEGSKA (reference sequence). This CDR3 spans 11 amino acids. The germline V and J ends were trimmed by 2 bases and 2 bases, with 1 base remaining between them.

This clonotype came up many times. This sequence joins TRBV3-1 and TRBJ2-6, with a possible D match to TRBD1 (5 bases). Trimming took off 3 bases at V and 4 bases at J, with 10 bases between the two ends. From germline, CDR1 is LGHDT and CDR2 YNNKEL (reference sequence). The CDR3 is made up of 15 amino acids. The CDR3 DNA follows: TGTGCCAGCAGCCACAGGGTCTCCGGGGCCAACGTCCTGACTTTC. This translates into CASSHRVSGANVLTF.

This clonotype has a count of ten or more. The V and J genes are TRBV7-2 and TRBJ2-7; the match to TRBD2 covers 12 bases. J was trimmed by 4 bases and V by 5 bases; bases with no gene match: 9. The CDR3 contains 16 residues. Germline V gene lookup returns CDR1 SGHTA and CDR2 FQGNSA. The CDR3 reads CASSTYPTSGGYEQYF. DNA of the CDR3: TGTGCCAGCAGCACCTACCCTACTAGCGGGGGGTACGAGCAGTACTTC.

This clonotype was observed at least ten times. The rearrangement links TRBV7-2 to TRBJ1-1, with unresolved D. This CDR3 is 13 amino acids long. Germline values: CDR1 SGHTA, CDR2 FQGNSA. Trimming took 1 base from V and 3 from J, leaving 6 bases between them. Here the CDR3 reads CASSLGEDTEAFF. The CDR3 DNA is TGTGCCAGCAGCTTAGGGGAGGACACTGAAGCTTTCTTT.

This clonotype showed up just a few times. The rearrangement joins TRBV12-3 or TRBV12-4 to TRBJ2-7; D perhaps matches TRBD2 (5 bases). CDR3 length: 13 residues. The V end was cut by 4 bases, the J end by 5 bases, with 12 bases between. The CDR3 region has the DNA TGTGCCAGCAGTTATGGTGGAGGCAACGAGCAGTACTTC. It translates to CASSYGGGNEQYF.

Many counts were recorded for this clonotype. The J gene is TRBJ1-3, the V gene TRBV6-5; D call uncertain. Trimming removed 2 bases from V and 2 bases from J, with 10 bases in between. The CDR3 is made up of 15 amino acids. Germline-derived CDR1 and CDR2 are MNHEY and SVGAGI. The CDR3 DNA follows: TGTGCCAGCAGTTACAGTCGATATCCTGGAAACACCATATATTTT. This gives the protein CASSYSRYPGNTIYF.

The chain uses TRBV3-1 and TRBJ1-1; D gene uncertain. Germline V gene lookup returns CDR1 LGHDT and CDR2 YNNKEL (reference sequence). Trimming shortened V by 3 bases and J by 3 bases, and 8 bases separated the two germline ends. CDR3 length equals 13 residues. In nucleotides, the CDR3 is TGTGCCAGCAGCCACGAGGGTCACACTGAAGCTTTCTTT. It translates to CASSHEGHTEAFF.

This clonotype was counted ten times or more. V gene TRBV10-3 combines with J gene TRBJ1-3; 7 positions match TRBD1. The CDR3 runs 15 residues. Germline trimming cut 1 base from V and 4 bases from J; bases unmatched to any gene: 4. Germline lookup yields CDR1 ENHRY and CDR2 SYGVKD. The CDR3 sequence is CAISEWTGGGNTIYF. The DNA of the CDR3 is TGTGCCATCAGTGAGTGGACAGGCGGAGGAAACACCATATATTTT.

Ten or more counts support this clonotype. The chain recombines TRBV20-1 with TRBJ1-2; D unresolved. The CDR3 contains 15 residues. Germline values: CDR1 DFQATT, CDR2 SNEGSKA (reference sequence). The CDR3 spells CSTPLAFGSNYGYTF. In nucleotides, the CDR3 is TGCAGCACCCCGCTAGCCTTCGGTTCCAACTATGGCTACACCTTC.

There are many counts of this clonotype. The V and J genes are TRBV5-6 and TRBJ2-2; tentatively, D is TRBD1 (5 bases). Germline loops: CDR1 SGHDT, CDR2 YYEEEE. Deletions cut 2 bases from V and 4 bases from J, with 15 bases between. The CDR3 length is 16 residues. The CDR3 is CASSLGAGKVTGELFF. Here the CDR3 DNA reads TGTGCCAGCAGCTTAGGTGCAGGGAAGGTCACCGGGGAGCTGTTTTTT.